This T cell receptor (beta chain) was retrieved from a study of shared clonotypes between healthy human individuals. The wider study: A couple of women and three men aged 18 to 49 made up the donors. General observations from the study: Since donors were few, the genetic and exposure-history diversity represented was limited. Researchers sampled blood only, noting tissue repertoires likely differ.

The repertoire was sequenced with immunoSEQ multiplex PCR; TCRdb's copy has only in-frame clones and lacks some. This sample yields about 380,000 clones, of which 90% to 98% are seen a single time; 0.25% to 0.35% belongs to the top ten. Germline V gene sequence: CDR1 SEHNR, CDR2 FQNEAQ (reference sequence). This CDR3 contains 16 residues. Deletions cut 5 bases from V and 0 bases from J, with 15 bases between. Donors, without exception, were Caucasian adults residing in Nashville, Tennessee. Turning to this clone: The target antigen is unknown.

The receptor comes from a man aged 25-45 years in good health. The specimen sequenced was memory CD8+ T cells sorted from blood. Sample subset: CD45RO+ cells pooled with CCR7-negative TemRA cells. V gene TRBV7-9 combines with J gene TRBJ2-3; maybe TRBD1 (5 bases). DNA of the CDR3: TGTGCCAGCAGCATGAAAAGGGGTGCCAGCACAGATACGCAGTATTTT. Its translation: CASSMKRGASTDTQYF.